These 29 T cell receptor beta chains share one sample of origin, sequenced in a study of cytomegalovirus exposure and HLA in healthy donors. The PCR made use of 60 Vbeta and 13 Jbeta primers. Using immunoSEQ multiplex PCR, the repertoire was profiled, and TCRdb retains in-frame clones only, with some absent. The data hold about 150,000 clones, with 64% observed a single time. Sequenced sample: PBMCs. The receptors come from a woman aged 25 to 39 in good health and CMV-seropositive.

This chain links TRBV29-1 with TRBJ2-6, with D unclear. CDR1 SQVTM and CDR2 ANQGSEA come from the germline V gene. Trimming cost V 6 bases and J 4 bases, with 16 bases left between them. The CDR3 is 15 amino acids. The CDR3 sequence is CSVPSRVTGANVLTF. The CDR3 DNA is TGCAGCGTCCCCTCTCGGGTTACCGGGGCCAACGTCCTGACTTTC.

This clone occurred once. The genes are TRBV2 and TRBJ2-7; maybe TRBD1 (5 bases). V was clipped by 2 bases and J by 7 bases, with 18 bases between them. The CDR3 extends over 15 amino acids. Germline assignment: CDR1 SNHLY and CDR2 FYNNEI. The CDR3 sequence is CASSEYTGGSREQYF. The CDR3 nucleotides read TGTGCCAGCAGTGAATATACAGGTGGAAGTCGAGAGCAGTACTTC.

The rearrangement joins TRBV12-5 to TRBJ2-5; 9 nucleotides align to TRBD2. The CDR3 loop spans 16 amino acids. Trimming cost V 3 bases and J 5 bases; bases outside gene matches: 10. Germline assignment: CDR1 LGHNT and CDR2 FRNRAP. The CDR3 bases are TGTGCTAGTGGTTTAGGATCGCGGGGGGGCCGCGAGACCCAGTACTTC. Protein: CASGLGSRGGRETQYF.

The V gene is TRBV9, the J gene TRBJ2-5; 9 nucleotides align to TRBD2. The J call is doubtful: the DNA matches TRBJ2-7 better. The CDR3 totals 15 residues. Germline-derived CDR1 and CDR2 are SGDLS and YYNGEE. The CDR3 reads CASSVSSGSSYEQYF. The CDR3 region has the DNA TGTGCCAGCAGCGTAAGTAGCGGGAGCTCCTACGAGCAGTACTTC.

This chain uses TRBV27 with TRBJ2-5; no definite D call. The closer fit of TRBJ2-7 to the DNA end suggests the J call may be wrong. The germline gives CDR1 MNHEY, CDR2 SMNVEV (reference sequence). CDR3 length: 15 amino acids. Here the CDR3 reads CASSLSETPTNEQYF. The CDR3 region has the DNA TGTGCCAGCAGTTTATCGGAGACCCCAACCAACGAGCAGTACTTC.

This clone came up a few times. The chain couples TRBV2 to TRBJ1-5; D ambiguous. V lost 4 bases, J lost 8 bases, and 9 bases lay in between. Germline CDR1 is SNHLY and CDR2 is FYNNEI. This CDR3 has 12 residues. In nucleotides, the CDR3 is TGTGCCAGCAGTGGCATAGCGGAGCCCCAGCATTTT. Translating it yields CASSGIAEPQHF.

This clone has only a few counts. V is TRBV5-1 and J is TRBJ2-5; D uncertain. The V gene lost 1 base and the J gene lost 5 bases, with 9 bases spanning the gap. Germline CDR1 is SGHRS and CDR2 is YFSETQ. CDR3 length: 13 amino acids. The DNA of the CDR3 is TGCGCCAGCAGCTTGAGGCTAGAGGAGACCCAGTACTTC. This gives the protein CASSLRLEETQYF.

The chain is built from TRBV5-4 and TRBJ2-1, with D perhaps matching TRBD2 (5 bases). CDR3 size: 15 residues. CDR1 and CDR2 from the germline V gene are SGHNT and YYREEE (reference sequence). V was clipped by 2 bases and J by 3 bases, with 12 bases between them. The CDR3 protein is CASSLRGRLYNEQFF. As DNA, the CDR3 is TGTGCCAGCAGCTTAAGAGGGCGACTCTACAATGAGCAGTTCTTC.

The chain has TRBV6-1 and TRBJ1-5; 7 positions match TRBD1. The germline V gene encodes CDR1 MNHNS and CDR2 SASEGT. CDR3 length: 17 amino acids. V dropped 3 bases and J dropped 1; count of bases not matched to a gene: 9. The CDR3 is CASSDSSGQLSNQPQHF. Written as DNA, the CDR3 is TGTGCCAGCAGTGATTCGTCGGGACAGCTAAGCAATCAGCCCCAGCATTTT.

CDR3 in DNA: TGCAGCGTTGAACCGACTAGCGGTGGCAACGAGCAGTACTTC. Translated, it gives CSVEPTSGGNEQYF. J is TRBJ2-7 and V is TRBV29-1; 9 nucleotides align to TRBD2. CDR1 and CDR2 from the germline V gene are SQVTM and ANQGSEA. The CDR3 contains 14 residues. Trimming at V came to 2 bases and at J to 5 bases, leaving 7 bases not matched to a gene.

This clone was observed once. The chain recombines TRBV6-1 with TRBJ1-2; D possibly corresponds to TRBD1 (5 bases). CDR1 and CDR2 from the germline V gene are MNHNS and SASEGT. The CDR3 has 11 amino acids. V lost 11 bases and J lost 6, with 13 bases in between. The CDR3 DNA follows: TGTGCCGGGACTGGGGCTGATGGCTACACCTTC. Translated: CAGTGADGYTF.

The CDR3 nucleotides are TGTGCCAGCATTCGAGGGAGGGCAGGCTACGAGCAGTACTTC. It codes for CASIRGRAGYEQYF. This chain uses TRBV2 with TRBJ2-7; TRBD2 matches at 7 bases. V shed 7 bases, J shed 3 bases, and the junction held 9 bases outside the gene matches. CDR1 SNHLY and CDR2 FYNNEI come from the germline V gene. This CDR3 has 14 residues.

The V gene is TRBV19, the J gene TRBJ1-1; tentatively, D is TRBD1 (5 bases). Germline V gene lookup returns CDR1 LNHDA and CDR2 SQIVND (reference sequence). Trimming left V 8 bases short and J 1 base short, with 14 bases between. The CDR3 length is 14 residues. The DNA of the CDR3 is TGTGCCAGTGATCATGGGGCGCGGAACACTGAAGCTTTCTTT. It yields the protein CASDHGARNTEAFF.

This clone was observed a single time. The chain links TRBV30 to TRBJ2-3; 8 bases are a match to TRBD2. This CDR3 contains 21 residues. The V and J ends lost 0 bases and 4 bases, in that order; junction bases with no gene match: 24. Germline CDR1 GTSNPN, CDR2 SVGIG (reference sequence). As DNA, the CDR3 is TGTGCCTGGAGTGTACTTCCGGGTCGTAGCGGGACGGCATATCAACCAGATACGCAGTATTTT. It is translated as CAWSVLPGRSGTAYQPDTQYF.

J is TRBJ2-1 and V is TRBV7-9; D perhaps matches TRBD2 (5 bases). Per germline, CDR1 SEHNR and CDR2 FQNEAQ (reference sequence). This CDR3 has 13 residues. The CDR3 reads CASHAGNYNEQFF. The CDR3 nucleotides read TGTGCGAGCCATGCGGGCAACTACAATGAGCAGTTCTTC.

The genes are TRBV4-2 and TRBJ1-2; D not certain. Trimming stripped 0 bases from V and 4 bases from J, with 6 bases between. CDR3 length equals 13 residues. In germline, CDR1 is LGHNA, CDR2 YNFKEQ. For the CDR3, the DNA is TGTGCCAGCAGCCAAGACGGTACCTATGGCTACACCTTC. As protein: CASSQDGTYGYTF.

This rearrangement joins TRBV4-1 to TRBJ1-3, with a weak D call TRBD1 (5 bases). Trimming removed 1 base at V and 2 bases at J, with 6 bases between. CDR1 is MGHRA, CDR2 YSYEKL, per germline. The CDR3 totals 14 residues. The CDR3 spells CASSQAGTGNTIYF. Here the CDR3 DNA reads TGCGCCAGCAGCCAAGCAGGGACTGGAAACACCATATATTTT.

The gene calls are TRBV4-1 and TRBJ2-5; 10 bases map to TRBD2. After removal of 0 bases from V and 4 bases from J, the junction contained 8 bases not matched to a gene. Germline CDR1 and CDR2: MGHRA and YSYEKL. The CDR3 has 17 residues. The CDR3 DNA reads TGCGCCAGCAGCCAAGATCGTCGGCTAGCGGGGGCAGAGACCCAGTACTTC. Protein sequence: CASSQDRRLAGAETQYF.

This clone was counted a few times. V usage is TRBV6-1 and J usage is TRBJ2-7, with D tentatively TRBD2 (6 bases). Trimming stripped 4 bases from V and 0 bases from J, with 16 bases between. Germline assignment: CDR1 MNHNS and CDR2 SASEGT. The CDR3 is 16 amino acids. This CDR3 reads CASSASGVLTSYEQYF. DNA of the CDR3: TGTGCCAGCAGTGCCTCGGGGGTTCTGACCTCCTACGAGCAGTACTTC.

As for this clone: One end of the junction varies from germline; a read error may be responsible. This rearrangement joins TRBV2 to TRBJ1-5, with D possibly matching TRBD1 (5 bases). Germline CDR1 and CDR2: SNHLY and FYNNEI. The CDR3 runs 14 residues. CDR3 nucleotides: TGTACCAGCAGTCAGGACACTAACAATCAGCCCCAGCATTTT. Its translation is CTSSQDTNNQPQHF. The complete variable domain, with remaining parts taken from reference TRBV2 and TRBJ1-5, reads EPEVTQTPSHQVTQMGQEVILRCVPISNHLYFYWYRQILGQKVEFLVSFYNNEISEKSEIFDDQFSVERPDGSNFTLKIRSTKLEDSAMYFCTSSQDTNNQPQHFGDGTRLSIL.

DNA of the CDR3: TGTGCCAGCAGTTCCCAGACAGGGGAAGAGACCCAGTACTTC. It translates to CASSSQTGEETQYF. The V call is TRBV6-5, the J call TRBJ2-5; 8 bases agree with TRBD1. V was clipped by 4 bases and J by 3 bases; unmatched bases: 4. Germline V lookup: CDR1 MNHEY, CDR2 SVGAGI. The CDR3 extends over 14 amino acids.

The chain recombines TRBV28 with TRBJ2-5, with 8 nucleotides matching TRBD2. The V gene end was trimmed by 6 bases and the J gene end by 4 bases; junction bases not matched to a gene: 10. This CDR3 has 15 amino acids. In germline, CDR1 is MDHEN, CDR2 SYDVKM. DNA for the CDR3: TGTGCCAGCAGGGGGAGCGGGGGCGCCGGAGAGACCCAGTACTTC. Translation gives CASRGSGGAGETQYF.

The V gene is TRBV4-2, the J gene TRBJ2-6, with D possibly matching TRBD2 (5 bases). Germline loops: CDR1 LGHNA, CDR2 YNFKEQ. V was cut by 0 bases and J by 0 bases, with 15 bases left in between. The CDR3 extends over 19 amino acids. CDR3 residues: CASSQDGFGLHSGANVLTF. CDR3 nucleotides: TGTGCCAGCAGCCAAGACGGTTTCGGACTCCACTCTGGGGCCAACGTCCTGACTTTC.

This clone occurred a few times. The genes are TRBV11-3 and TRBJ1-1; 8 positions match TRBD1. V was pared by 4 bases and J by 4 bases, with 2 bases of the junction left unmatched. CDR1 is SGHNT and CDR2 is YENEEA in the germline V gene. CDR3 length: 13 residues. DNA for the CDR3: TGTGCCAGCAGCTCTGGGACAGGCACTGAAGCTTTCTTT. Translating it yields CASSSGTGTEAFF.

The chain couples TRBV4-1 to TRBJ1-4; no clear D gene. Germline CDR1 and CDR2: MGHRA and YSYEKL. The length of the CDR3 is 14 residues. V was cut by 1 base and J by 8 bases, with 11 bases left in between. The CDR3 loop reads CASSQATAAEKLFF. CDR3 nucleotides: TGCGCCAGCAGCCAAGCTACGGCGGCGGAAAAACTGTTTTTT.

This chain uses TRBV4-1 with TRBJ1-2, with D hard to call. Germline-derived CDR1 and CDR2 are MGHRA and YSYEKL. This CDR3 region has 17 residues. Trimming left V 4 bases short and J 1 base short, with 19 bases between. The CDR3 reads CASSLRPNIPLNYGYTF. The CDR3 DNA follows: TGCGCCAGCAGCCTCAGGCCCAACATACCCCTTAACTATGGCTACACCTTC.

The sample holds a few counts of this clone. CDR3 loop: CASSRGMDTEAFF. CDR3 sequence (DNA): TGTGCCAGCAGCAGGGGGATGGACACTGAAGCTTTCTTT. This chain connects TRBV7-9 to TRBJ1-1; the D gene is possibly TRBD1 (6 bases). The V and J ends lost 5 bases and 3 bases respectively, with 10 bases between them. The CDR3 is 13 amino acids. The germline CDR1 and CDR2 sequences are SEHNR and FQNEAQ (reference sequence).

The chain recombines TRBV18 with TRBJ2-5; maybe TRBD2 (5 bases). This CDR3 spans 16 amino acids. The ends were cut back, 0 bases at V and 0 bases at J, with 11 bases in the middle. The germline CDR1 and CDR2 sequences are KGHSH and LQKENI. Written as DNA, the CDR3 is TGTGCCAGCTCACCACCGGCCGGGGTGTACCAAGAGACCCAGTACTTC. Protein: CASSPPAGVYQETQYF.

V gene TRBV6-1 combines with J gene TRBJ1-1, with TRBD1 as a possible D gene (6 bases). This CDR3 is built from 15 residues. Germline assignment: CDR1 MNHNS and CDR2 SASEGT. Trimming removed 0 bases from V and 11 bases from J, with 19 bases in between. The CDR3 loop reads CASSEALAGTTRAFF. Written as DNA, the CDR3 is TGTGCCAGCAGTGAAGCATTGGCCGGGACAACTAGGGCTTTCTTT.